This paragraph covers one T cell receptor beta chain sequence. Its antigen is not identified. TCR beta VDJ and CDR3 profiles were obtained from a genomic DNA template. One entry per CDR3 protein results from TCRdb running MiXCR on the reads. The sample yields around 200,000 distinct CDR3 sequences, less than 60% seen once. These data are taken from a study of CD8+CD57+ T cells in acquired aplastic anemia. On the study more broadly: On average, sorted CD4+ and CD8+ cells gave 2.5 to 4 ug of DNA.

Trimming stripped 0 bases from V and 2 bases from J, with 10 bases between. The CDR3 runs 15 residues. From germline, CDR1 is SGHDT and CDR2 YYEEEE. The study's findings and limits: Between patients and controls, twenty-nine CD8+ CDR3 sequences were found in common. Patients showed no significant difference from controls in CD8+ Simpson's diversity.

Sequencing involved patients with CD8+CD57+ cell expansion previously shown by flow cytometry. Material: sorted CD4+, CD8+, or CD8+CD57+ T cells (not recorded which) from PBMCs. The sequence came from a human donor with aplastic anemia. The V and J genes are TRBV5-6 and TRBJ2-3; weak D call: TRBD2 (6 bases). CDR3 in DNA: TGTGCCAGCAGCTTGGTCCCGGGGGTCACAGATACGCAGTATTTT. Its translation is CASSLVPGVTDTQYF.